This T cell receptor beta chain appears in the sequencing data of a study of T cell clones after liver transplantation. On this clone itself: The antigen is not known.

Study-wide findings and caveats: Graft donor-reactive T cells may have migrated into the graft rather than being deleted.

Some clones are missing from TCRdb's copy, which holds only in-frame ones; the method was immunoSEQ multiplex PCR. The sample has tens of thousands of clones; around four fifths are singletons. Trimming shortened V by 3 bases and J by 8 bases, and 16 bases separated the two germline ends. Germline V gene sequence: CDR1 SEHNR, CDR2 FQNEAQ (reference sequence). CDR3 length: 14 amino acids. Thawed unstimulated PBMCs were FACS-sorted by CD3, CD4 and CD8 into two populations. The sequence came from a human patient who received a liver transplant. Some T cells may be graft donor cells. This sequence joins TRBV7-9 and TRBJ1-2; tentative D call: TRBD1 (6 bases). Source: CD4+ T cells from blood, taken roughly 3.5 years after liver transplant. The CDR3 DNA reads TGTGCCAGCAGCTTCGGGGAACAGGGTAACGGCTACACCTTC. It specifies CASSFGEQGNGYTF.